One and the same sample provided the 19 T cell receptor beta chains below, sequenced in a study of cytomegalovirus exposure and HLA in healthy donors. The PCR used 60 Vbeta and 13 Jbeta primers. Using immunoSEQ multiplex PCR, the repertoire was profiled, and TCRdb retains in-frame clones only, with some absent. This table has about 180,000 clones, roughly 84% appearing once. Sequenced material: PBMCs. Every receptor here comes from a man younger than 45 in good health and CMV-seronegative.

The rearrangement uses TRBV23-1 and TRBJ2-2; a weak D match, TRBD1 (6 bases). TRBV23-1 is an open reading frame whose function is uncertain. Trimming removed 0 bases at V and 1 base at J, with 15 bases between. The CDR3 sequence is 18 residues long. In nucleotides, the CDR3 is TGCGCCAGCAGTCAATCGGGGGCAGGTTACCAGAACACCGGGGAGCTGTTTTTT. Translating it yields CASSQSGAGYQNTGELFF.

The chain is built from TRBV4-3 and TRBJ1-2, with 10 bases identical to TRBD1. The germline V gene has CDR1 LGHNA and CDR2 YSLEER. The CDR3 is 17 residues long. V was clipped by 0 bases and J by 10 bases; unmatched bases: 14. The CDR3 sequence: CASSQDGFGTGERVYTF. The CDR3 nucleotides read TGCGCCAGCAGCCAAGATGGTTTCGGGACAGGGGAACGGGTCTACACCTTC.

J is TRBJ1-6 and V is TRBV10-3; D may be TRBD1 (6 bases). Trimming left V 2 bases short and J 8 bases short, with 16 bases between. CDR3 length: 16 amino acids. Per the germline V gene, CDR1 is ENHRY and CDR2 is SYGVKD. CDR3 in DNA: TGTGCCATCAGTGAGGCCGCAGGGGCCGTGGATTCACCCCTCCACTTT. Translation: CAISEAAGAVDSPLHF.

V is TRBV28 and J is TRBJ2-7; TRBD2 is a possible D gene (5 bases). The V end lost 5 bases, the J end lost 3 bases, and 23 bases lay between the germline ends. This CDR3 spans 17 amino acids. Germline assignment: CDR1 MDHEN and CDR2 SYDVKM. The CDR3 DNA follows: TGTGCCAGCAGTCCGCTAGCACCTCTTCAAACCCACTACGAGCAGTACTTC. It specifies CASSPLAPLQTHYEQYF.

This chain uses TRBV5-1 with TRBJ1-2, with 8 bases aligning to TRBD1. V was clipped by 0 bases and J by 3 bases; unmatched bases: 4. Germline V gives CDR1 SGHRS, CDR2 YFSETQ. This CDR3 spans 15 amino acids. CDR3 bases: TGCGCCAGCAGCTTGGCAGGGGGCGCGGACTATGGCTACACCTTC. Its protein product is CASSLAGGADYGYTF.

As to this clone: At the DNA level, this CDR3 is encoded by other sequences in the same sample as well. This chain's CDR3 is CASSLNRGGTEAFF. As DNA, the CDR3 is TGTGCCAGCAGCCTCAACAGGGGCGGGACTGAAGCTTTCTTT. The V gene is TRBV14, the J gene TRBJ1-1, with 7 bases that match TRBD1. Losses at the gene ends were 4 bases for V and 5 bases for J; bases not matched to a gene: 7. The CDR3 is 14 amino acids. From germline, CDR1 is SGHDN and CDR2 FVKESK.

The chain carries TRBV19 and TRBJ2-7; maybe TRBD1 (6 bases). Germline CDR1 is LNHDA and CDR2 is SQIVND (reference sequence). Trimming pared 4 bases from V and 0 bases from J, leaving 10 bases between. The CDR3 sequence is 14 residues long. As DNA, the CDR3 is TGTGCCAGTAGTAGCGTAGGGGGCTCCTACGAGCAGTACTTC. Protein sequence: CASSSVGGSYEQYF.

The CDR3 DNA sequence: TGCGCCAGCAGCCTAAGACAGGGGACCTACGAGCAGTACTTC. This gives the protein CASSLRQGTYEQYF. V is TRBV5-1 and J is TRBJ2-7; 8 bases are shared with TRBD1. Germline loops: CDR1 SGHRS, CDR2 YFSETQ. V was clipped by 4 bases and J by 2 bases; unmatched bases: 5. The CDR3 covers 14 residues.

The V gene is TRBV7-2, the J gene TRBJ2-7, with a tentative D call TRBD2 (6 bases). Trimming pared 0 bases from V and 2 bases from J, leaving 11 bases between. There are 15 residues in the CDR3. Per germline, CDR1 SGHTA and CDR2 FQGNSA. This CDR3 reads CASSLAVGGTYEQYF. The CDR3 region has the DNA TGTGCCAGCAGCTTAGCCGTTGGAGGGACCTACGAGCAGTACTTC.

J is TRBJ2-7 and V is TRBV6-1; D is undetermined. The CDR3 is 14 amino acids. The ends were cut back, 5 bases at V and 2 bases at J, with 13 bases in the middle. Germline V gene data show CDR1 as MNHNS and CDR2 as SASEGT. CDR3 DNA sequence: TGTGCCAGCAGTCTCCGACACGGTGCCTACGAGCAGTACTTC. It yields the protein CASSLRHGAYEQYF.

Turning to this clone: At one end the junction does not follow the germline gene, possibly because of a read error. V is TRBV30 and J is TRBJ2-3; 10 bases align to TRBD1. Germline V gives CDR1 GTSNPN, CDR2 SVGIG (reference sequence). The CDR3 consists of 14 residues. The CDR3 is CAWIRQGARDTPYF. The CDR3 nucleotides are TGTGCCTGGATCCGACAGGGGGCGAGAGATACGCCGTATTTT.

This rearrangement joins TRBV10-2 to TRBJ1-2; 8 nucleotides line up with TRBD1. With 5 bases clipped from V and 3 bases from J, the junction kept 8 bases outside the gene matches. The CDR3 is made up of 15 amino acids. Germline lookup yields CDR1 WSHSY and CDR2 SAAADI. The CDR3 reads CASSPDRAADYGYTF. CDR3 sequence (DNA): TGCGCCAGCAGTCCGGACAGGGCGGCGGACTATGGCTACACCTTC.

J is TRBJ1-1 and V is TRBV4-1; no firm D call. From germline, CDR1 is MGHRA and CDR2 YSYEKL. The CDR3 loop spans 13 amino acids. V was pared by 0 bases and J by 9 bases, with 11 bases between. The DNA of the CDR3 is TGCGCCAGCAGCCAAGATCATATAGCTAAAGCTTTCTTT. This translates into CASSQDHIAKAFF.

The CDR3 DNA sequence: TGTGCCAGCAGTTCTGTGGGGGGTCCAGATACGCAGTATTTT. It encodes CASSSVGGPDTQYF. V gene TRBV28 combines with J gene TRBJ2-3; perhaps TRBD2 as D (6 bases). Germline V gene sequence: CDR1 MDHEN, CDR2 SYDVKM. This CDR3 region has 14 residues. Deletions cut 4 bases from V and 4 bases from J, with 12 bases between. The full variable domain, in which reference TRBV28 and TRBJ2-3 provide the parts outside the CDR3, is DVKVTQSSRYLVKRTGEKVFLECVQDMDHENMFWYRQDPGLGLRLIYFSYDVKMKEKGDIPEGYSVSREKKERFSLILESASTNQTSMYLCASSSVGGPDTQYFGPGTRLTVL.

The chain couples TRBV19 to TRBJ1-5; a weak D match, TRBD1 (6 bases). The V gene's germline CDR1 is LNHDA and CDR2 SQIVND (reference sequence). The CDR3 is 17 residues long. V was clipped by 2 bases and J by 4 bases, with 18 bases between them. The CDR3 here is CASSIIIGTRSNQPQHF. CDR3 nucleotide sequence: TGTGCCAGTAGTATAATAATTGGGACACGGTCTAATCAGCCCCAGCATTTT.

The chain recombines TRBV4-2 with TRBJ2-1, with D tentatively TRBD1 (6 bases). The CDR3 consists of 19 residues. Germline CDR1 LGHNA, CDR2 YNFKEQ. With 2 bases removed from V and 0 bases from J, the gap between germline ends came to 20 bases. Here the CDR3 DNA reads TGTGCCAGCAGCCAAAGGGGGACACTTGAGGGCAGCTCCTACAATGAGCAGTTCTTC. This codes for CASSQRGTLEGSSYNEQFF.

This chain joins TRBV6-4 and TRBJ1-1; no reliable D call. The V end lost 2 bases, the J end lost 4 bases, and 11 bases lay between the germline ends. CDR3 length equals 14 residues. Germline CDR1 MRHNA, CDR2 SNTAGT. CDR3 amino acids: CASSDPPRVTEAFF. CDR3 nucleotides: TGTGCCAGCAGTGACCCCCCCCGGGTCACTGAAGCTTTCTTT.

J is TRBJ2-1 and V is TRBV10-3; the D gene is possibly TRBD2 (6 bases). The CDR3 sequence is 13 residues long. Trimming cost V 8 bases and J 6 bases, with 14 bases left between them. Per germline, CDR1 ENHRY and CDR2 SYGVKD. The DNA for the CDR3 is TGTGCCATCGGGCTCGGGGGAGGCAATGAGCAGTTCTTC. It is translated as CAIGLGGGNEQFF.

This chain uses TRBV11-2 with TRBJ2-7, with D perhaps matching TRBD1 (5 bases). The CDR3 covers 16 residues. Per germline, CDR1 SGHAT and CDR2 FQNNGV. Trimming left V 1 base short and J 6 bases short, with 19 bases between. In nucleotides, the CDR3 is TGTGCCAGCAGCTTAGGATCAGGGTTCAGTGTCACCGAGCAGTACTTC. Protein sequence: CASSLGSGFSVTEQYF.